This paragraph reports one T cell receptor (beta chain). The antigen remains unidentified. This sample was included in a study of T cell responses to AZD1222 COVID-19 vaccine. Study-wide points: Spike as a whole was targeted by vaccine-associated CD4 TCRs, dominant at 160-218 and 743-854. Donors, mostly white British, included more females; clonal diversity was possibly underestimated.

The V gene lost 0 bases and the J gene lost 2 bases, with 6 bases spanning the gap. Germline V CDR1 and CDR2: SGHRS, YFSETQ. There are 14 residues in the CDR3. Sequenced by immunoSEQ multiplex PCR; TCRdb stores in-frame clones only, minus some. In the table there are tens of thousands of clones, roughly nine tenths of which are singletons. Timing groups of about 4 and about 12 weeks for second doses were pooled. The sequencing used peripheral blood, collected 28 days after the second AZD1222 dose. The genes are TRBV5-1 and TRBJ2-1; D is possibly TRBD2 (6 bases). The clonotype originates from an adult who received the AZD1222 COVID-19 vaccine. CDR3 DNA: TGCGCCAGCAGCTTGGGGGAGGCCTACAATGAGCAGTTCTTC. Translated, it gives CASSLGEAYNEQFF.